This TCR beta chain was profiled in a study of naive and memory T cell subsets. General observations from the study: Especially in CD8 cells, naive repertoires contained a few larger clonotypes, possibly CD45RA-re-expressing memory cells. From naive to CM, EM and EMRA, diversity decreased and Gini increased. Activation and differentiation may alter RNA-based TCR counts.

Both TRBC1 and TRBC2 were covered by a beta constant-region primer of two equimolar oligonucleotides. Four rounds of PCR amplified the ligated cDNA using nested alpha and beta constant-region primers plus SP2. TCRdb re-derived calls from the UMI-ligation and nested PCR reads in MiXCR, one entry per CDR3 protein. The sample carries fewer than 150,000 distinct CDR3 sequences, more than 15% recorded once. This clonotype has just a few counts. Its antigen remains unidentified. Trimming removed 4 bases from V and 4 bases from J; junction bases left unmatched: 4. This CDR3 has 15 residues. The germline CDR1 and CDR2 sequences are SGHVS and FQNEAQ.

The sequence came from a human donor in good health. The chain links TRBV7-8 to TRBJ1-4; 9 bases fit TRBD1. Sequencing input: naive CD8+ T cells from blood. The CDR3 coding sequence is TGTGCCAGCAGCTCCAGACAGGGGGATAATGAAAAACTGTTTTTT. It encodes CASSSRQGDNEKLFF.